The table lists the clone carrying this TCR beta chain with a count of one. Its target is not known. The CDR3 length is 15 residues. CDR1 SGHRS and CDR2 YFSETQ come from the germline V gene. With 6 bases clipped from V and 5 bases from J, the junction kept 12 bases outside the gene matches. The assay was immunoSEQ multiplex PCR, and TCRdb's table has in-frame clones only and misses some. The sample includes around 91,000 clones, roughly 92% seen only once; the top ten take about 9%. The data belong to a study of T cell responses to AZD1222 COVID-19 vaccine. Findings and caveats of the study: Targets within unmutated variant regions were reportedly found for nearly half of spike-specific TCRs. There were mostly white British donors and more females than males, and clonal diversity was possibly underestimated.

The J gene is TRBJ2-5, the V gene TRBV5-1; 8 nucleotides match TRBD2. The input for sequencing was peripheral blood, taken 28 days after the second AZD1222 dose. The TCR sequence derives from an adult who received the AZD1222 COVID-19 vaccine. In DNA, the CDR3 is TGCGCCAGCAAACTGGGGGAGCGGGAGACCGAGACCCAGTACTTC. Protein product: CASKLGERETETQYF.